Listed below are T cell receptor beta chains from one sample, sequenced in a study of cytomegalovirus exposure and HLA in healthy donors. The table came from immunoSEQ multiplex PCR; TCRdb's copy has only in-frame clones and leaves some out. The sample has 150,000 to 200,000 clones, approximately 78% seen once. Source material: PBMCs. These receptors came from a woman aged 18 to 35 in good health and CMV-seronegative. Both conserved end residues are part of each CDR3. The D gene is left open where the match is weak. Expanded clones are given a class, and other clones once, few, many or no size at all.

TRBJ2-1,-,16,TRBD2,TRBV6-6,CASSFPRGGDYNEQFF,TGTGCCAGCAGCTTCCCCCGGGGGGGAGATTACAATGAGCAGTTCTTC
TRBJ2-3,few,16,-,TRBV4-1,CASSLYPGEATDTQYF,TGCGCCAGCAGCCTGTACCCCGGGGAGGCCACAGATACGCAGTATTTT
TRBJ2-7,-,14,TRBD1,TRBV6-6,CASSYSGQVYEQYF,TGTGCCAGCAGTTACTCGGGACAGGTCTACGAGCAGTACTTC
TRBJ2-3,-,15,TRBD1,TRBV11-2,CASSSRQGRTDTQYF,TGTGCCAGCAGCTCCCGACAGGGGCGCACAGATACGCAGTATTTT
TRBJ2-2,-,17,TRBD2,TRBV7-3,CASSLVPTSDNTGELFF,TGTGCCAGCAGCTTAGTTCCGACTAGCGACAACACCGGGGAGCTGTTTTTT
TRBJ1-1,once,14,TRBD1,TRBV18,CASSPGDRHTEAFF,TGTGCCAGCTCACCGGGGGACAGACACACTGAAGCTTTCTTT
TRBJ2-7,-,15,TRBD1,TRBV7-9,CASSSGQGASYEQYF,TGTGCCAGCAGCTCGGGACAGGGGGCCTCCTACGAGCAGTACTTC
TRBJ2-2,-,17,TRBD1,TRBV5-6,CASSLEDREGRTGELFF,TGTGCCAGCAGCTTGGAGGACAGGGAAGGGAGAACCGGGGAGCTGTTTTTT
TRBJ2-7,-,14,TRBD1,TRBV5-1,CASSSTGDLFEQYF,TGCGCCAGCAGCTCTACAGGGGACCTATTCGAGCAGTACTTC
TRBJ2-2,-,15,TRBD2,TRBV14,CASSQESLAGQELFF,TGTGCCAGCAGCCAAGAAAGTCTAGCGGGGCAGGAGCTGTTTTTT
TRBJ2-5,-,13,TRBD1,TRBV7-9,CASSSGQLATQYF,TGTGCCAGCAGCTCGGGACAGTTGGCGACCCAGTACTTC
TRBJ1-4,-,17,TRBD1,TRBV14,CASSPFEGAGRSEKLFF,TGTGCCAGCAGCCCCTTTGAGGGGGCAGGACGAAGTGAAAAACTGTTTTTT
TRBJ2-7,few,17,-,TRBV12-5,CASGLLRQKDYSYEQYF,TGTGCTAGTGGTTTGCTTCGACAGAAGGATTACTCCTACGAGCAGTACTTC
TRBJ1-3,once,15,-,TRBV19,CASSPIRGIGNTIYF,TGTGCCAGTAGTCCCATCCGGGGGATCGGAAACACCATATATTTT
TRBJ1-2,-,15,-,TRBV19,CASSAGANPTYGYTF,TGTGCCAGTAGTGCTGGGGCGAACCCCACCTATGGCTACACCTTC
TRBJ2-7,-,19,-,TRBV19,CASSMEFWVPGVTPNEQYF,TGTGCCAGTAGTATGGAGTTCTGGGTTCCCGGCGTAACCCCCAACGAGCAGTACTTC
TRBJ1-2,-,13,-,TRBV13,CASSSLPRYGYTF,TGTGCCAGCAGCTCCCTACCTCGCTATGGCTACACCTTC
TRBJ2-3,few,13,TRBD1,TRBV5-8,CASSTGVRDTQYF,TGTGCCAGTAGCACAGGGGTCAGAGATACGCAGTATTTT
TRBJ2-3,-,16,TRBD2,TRBV18,CASSPRPGGTTDTQYF,TGTGCCAGCTCACCCCGTCCGGGGGGGACCACAGATACGCAGTATTTT
TRBJ2-3,once,14,TRBD1,TRBV19,CASNPGQGGDTQYF,TGTGCCAGCAACCCGGGACAGGGAGGGGATACGCAGTATTTT
TRBJ1-1,once,17,-,TRBV15,CATSRPKGGDINTEAFF,TGTGCCACCAGCAGACCAAAGGGAGGGGACATCAACACTGAAGCTTTCTTT
TRBJ2-5,-,13,TRBD1,TRBV6-1,CASNRGKEETQYF,TGTGCCAGCAACAGGGGTAAGGAAGAGACCCAGTACTTC
TRBJ2-7,-,15,TRBD1,TRBV19,CASTKDRGGLYEQYF,TGTGCCAGTACTAAGGACAGGGGAGGGCTCTACGAGCAGTACTTC
TRBJ1-1,once,13,-,TRBV10-1,CASRIRTMTEAFF,TGCGCCAGCCGAATCAGGACTATGACTGAAGCTTTCTTT
TRBJ2-5,-,12,-,TRBV7-9,CASSTERETQYF,TGTGCCAGCAGCACAGAAAGAGAGACCCAGTACTTC
TRBJ1-1,few,13,-,TRBV2,CATKIQANTEAFF,TGTGCCACCAAAATACAGGCGAACACTGAAGCTTTCTTT
TRBJ2-7,-,16,TRBD2,TRBV27,CASSRTSGPRAYEQYF,TGTGCCAGCAGCAGGACTAGCGGGCCGAGGGCCTACGAGCAGTACTTC
TRBJ2-7,-,15,-,TRBV30,CAGLWLGDSSYEQYF,TGTGCCGGTCTATGGTTAGGGGATAGCTCCTACGAGCAGTACTTC
TRBJ1-2,-,14,-,TRBV9,CASSVGYGLYGYTF,TGTGCCAGCAGCGTAGGGTACGGTCTCTATGGCTACACCTTC
TRBJ2-3,-,17,TRBD2,TRBV5-4,CASSLKVAGGNTDTQYF,TGTGCCAGCAGCTTGAAGGTTGCGGGGGGTAACACAGATACGCAGTATTTT
TRBJ2-1,few,13,-,TRBV13,CASSPGLHNEQFF,TGTGCCAGCAGCCCGGGACTCCACAATGAGCAGTTCTTC
TRBJ2-7,-,15,TRBD2,TRBV15,CATSPGRGPLYEQYF,TGTGCCACCAGTCCCGGGAGGGGTCCCCTCTACGAGCAGTACTTC
TRBJ2-2,-,12,-,TRBV29-1,CSVRRGPGELFF,TGCAGTGTTAGGAGGGGGCCCGGGGAGCTGTTTTTT
TRBJ2-2,-,13,-,TRBV7-9,CASRLGGIGELFF,TGTGCCAGCAGACTAGGGGGTATCGGGGAGCTGTTTTTT
TRBJ1-1,-,15,TRBD1,TRBV2,CAGRKGAWENTEAFF,TGTGCCGGACGTAAGGGGGCATGGGAGAACACTGAAGCTTTCTTT
TRBJ1-2,-,15,TRBD1,TRBV28,CASIPPGQGALGYTF,TGTGCCAGCATCCCCCCGGGACAGGGGGCTCTTGGCTACACCTTC
TRBJ1-2,-,14,-,TRBV10-2,CASSEVRHHYGYTF,TGCGCCAGCAGTGAGGTCAGGCACCACTATGGCTACACCTTC
TRBJ2-1,-,16,-,TRBV9,CASSVEGGGGYNEQFF,TGTGCCAGCAGCGTAGAGGGGGGAGGGGGGTACAATGAGCAGTTCTTC
TRBJ2-7,-,14,TRBD2,TRBV5-4,CASSMGLAEYEQYF,TGTGCCAGCAGCATGGGACTAGCGGAGTACGAGCAGTACTTC
TRBJ2-1,-,14,TRBD2,TRBV5-8,CASSLGRGGDEQFF,TGTGCCAGCAGCTTGGGGCGGGGGGGCGATGAGCAGTTCTTC
TRBJ2-4,-,16,-,TRBV28,CASSPALAGVKNIQYF,TGTGCCAGCAGTCCCGCCCTCGCAGGGGTCAAAAACATTCAGTACTTC
TRBJ1-5,-,15,-,TRBV4-2,CASSTTERGSQPQHF,TGTGCCAGCAGCACAACTGAGAGGGGGAGTCAGCCCCAGCATTTT
TRBJ1-5,once,15,-,TRBV19,CASRKHREDNLLQHF,TGTGCCAGTAGAAAACACCGGGAGGATAACCTTCTCCAGCATTTT
TRBJ1-2,-,13,-,TRBV9,CASSETGFYGYTF,TGTGCCAGCAGCGAAACAGGGTTCTATGGCTACACCTTC
TRBJ2-4,-,14,TRBD1,TRBV5-4,CASSPGTGENIQYF,TGTGCCAGCAGCCCTGGGACAGGTGAAAACATTCAGTACTTC
TRBJ2-5,-,11,-,TRBV30,CASGFQETQYF,TGTGCCTCGGGGTTTCAAGAGACCCAGTACTTC
TRBJ1-1,-,14,-,TRBV11-2,CASSEQTVNTEAFF,TGTGCCAGCAGCGAACAGACAGTAAACACTGAAGCTTTCTTT
TRBJ1-4,once,17,TRBD1,TRBV5-6,CASSTGQGSLTNEKLFF,TGTGCCAGCAGCACGGGACAGGGAAGCTTGACTAATGAAAAACTGTTTTTT
TRBJ1-6,once,15,TRBD1,TRBV18,CASSRNRGVDSPLHF,TGTGCCAGCTCACGTAACAGGGGAGTGGATTCACCCCTCCACTTT
TRBJ2-1,-,15,TRBD2,TRBV27,CASRLAGGGDNEQFF,TGTGCCAGCAGACTAGCGGGAGGAGGCGACAATGAGCAGTTCTTC
TRBJ1-1,-,17,-,TRBV5-1,CASSLGGGSLRNTEAFF,TGCGCCAGCAGCTTGGGTGGGGGCTCCTTGAGGAACACTGAAGCTTTCTTT
TRBJ1-4,-,16,TRBD1,TRBV4-1,CASEGQGAGIGEKLFF,TGCGCCAGCGAGGGACAGGGGGCGGGTATAGGTGAAAAACTGTTTTTT
TRBJ1-1,-,15,-,TRBV6-6,CASSYIWGGNTEAFF,TGTGCCAGCAGTTACATCTGGGGCGGGAACACTGAAGCTTTCTTT
TRBJ1-4,-,17,-,TRBV28,CASSTPGEGRGGEKLFF,TGTGCCAGCAGTACCCCCGGTGAAGGGAGAGGGGGAGAAAAACTGTTTTTT
TRBJ2-7,-,15,-,TRBV7-2,CASSLAAAPGYEQYF,TGTGCCAGCAGCTTAGCAGCAGCCCCGGGGTACGAGCAGTACTTC
TRBJ2-7,-,14,TRBD2,TRBV7-2,CASSYSGSQYEQYF,TGTGCCAGCAGTTATAGCGGGAGCCAGTACGAGCAGTACTTC
TRBJ2-6,few,16,TRBD1,TRBV5-5,CASSPGQYSGANVLTF,TGTGCCAGCAGTCCGGGACAGTACTCTGGGGCCAACGTCCTGACTTTC
TRBJ2-7,-,14,-,TRBV27,CASSLGSGVYEQYF,TGTGCCAGCAGTTTAGGGTCAGGGGTATACGAGCAGTACTTC
TRBJ2-1,-,15,-,TRBV29-1,CSVGPGERSGAEQFF,TGCAGCGTTGGACCCGGGGAGCGGAGCGGCGCGGAGCAGTTCTTC